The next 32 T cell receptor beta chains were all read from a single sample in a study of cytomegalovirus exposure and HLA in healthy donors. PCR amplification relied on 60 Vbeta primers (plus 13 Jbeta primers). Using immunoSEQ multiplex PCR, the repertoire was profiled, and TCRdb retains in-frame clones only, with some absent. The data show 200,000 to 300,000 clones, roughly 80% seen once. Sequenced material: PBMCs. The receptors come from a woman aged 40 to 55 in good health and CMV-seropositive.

The CDR3 loop is CAWSVTDRGAQYF. For the CDR3, the DNA is TGTGCCTGGAGTGTAACGGACAGGGGTGCACAGTACTTC. The chain carries TRBV30 and TRBJ2-5; 9 nucleotides agree with TRBD1. Germline V gene sequence: CDR1 GTSNPN, CDR2 SVGIG (reference sequence). The CDR3 runs to 13 residues. Germline trimming cut 0 bases from V and 11 bases from J; bases unmatched to any gene: 7.

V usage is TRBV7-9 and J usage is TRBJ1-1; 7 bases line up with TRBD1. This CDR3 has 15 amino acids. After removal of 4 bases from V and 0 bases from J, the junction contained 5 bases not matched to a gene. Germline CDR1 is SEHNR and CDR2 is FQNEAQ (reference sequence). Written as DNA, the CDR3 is TGTGCCAGCAGCTCGACAGGGATCATGAACACTGAAGCTTTCTTT. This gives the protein CASSSTGIMNTEAFF.

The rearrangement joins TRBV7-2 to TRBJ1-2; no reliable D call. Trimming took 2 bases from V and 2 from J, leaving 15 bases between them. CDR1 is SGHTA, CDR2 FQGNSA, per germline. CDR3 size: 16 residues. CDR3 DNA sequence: TGTGCCAGCAGCTTAAATCCCATGGGCGCGAACTATGGCTACACCTTC. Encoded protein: CASSLNPMGANYGYTF.

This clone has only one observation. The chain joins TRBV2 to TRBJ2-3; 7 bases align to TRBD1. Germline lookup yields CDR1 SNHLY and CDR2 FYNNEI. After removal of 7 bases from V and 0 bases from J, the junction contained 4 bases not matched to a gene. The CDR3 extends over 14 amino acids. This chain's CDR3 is CASTRDSSTDTQYF. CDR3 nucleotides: TGTGCCAGCACGAGGGACAGTAGCACAGATACGCAGTATTTT.

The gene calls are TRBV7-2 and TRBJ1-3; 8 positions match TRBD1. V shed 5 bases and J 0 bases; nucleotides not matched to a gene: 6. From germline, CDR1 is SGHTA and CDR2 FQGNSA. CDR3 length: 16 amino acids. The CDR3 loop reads CASSIDRGTSGNTIYF. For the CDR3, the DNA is TGTGCCAGCAGCATAGACAGGGGCACCTCTGGAAACACCATATATTTT.

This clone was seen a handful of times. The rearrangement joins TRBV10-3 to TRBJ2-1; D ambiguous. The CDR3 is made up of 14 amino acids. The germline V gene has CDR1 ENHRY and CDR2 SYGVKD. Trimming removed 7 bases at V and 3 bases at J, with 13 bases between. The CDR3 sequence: CAITSDTDYNEQFF. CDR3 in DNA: TGTGCCATCACCTCCGACACGGACTACAATGAGCAGTTCTTC.

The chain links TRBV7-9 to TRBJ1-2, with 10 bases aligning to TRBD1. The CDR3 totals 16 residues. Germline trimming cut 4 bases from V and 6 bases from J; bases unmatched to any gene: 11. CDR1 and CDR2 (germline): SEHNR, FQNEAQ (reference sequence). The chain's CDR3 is CASSYPDRGLDDGYTF. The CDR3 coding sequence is TGTGCCAGCAGCTACCCAGACAGGGGGCTAGATGATGGCTACACCTTC.

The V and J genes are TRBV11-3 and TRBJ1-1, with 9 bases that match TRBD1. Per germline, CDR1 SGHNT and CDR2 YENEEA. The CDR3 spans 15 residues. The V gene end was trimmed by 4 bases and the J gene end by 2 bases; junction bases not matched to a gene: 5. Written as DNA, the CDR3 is TGTGCCAGCAGCTCGCGACAGGGGGGTAACACTGAAGCTTTCTTT. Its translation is CASSSRQGGNTEAFF. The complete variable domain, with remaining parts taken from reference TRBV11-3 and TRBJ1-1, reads EAGVVQSPRYKIIEKKQPVAFWCNPISGHNTLYWYLQNLGQGPELLIRYENEEAVDDSQLPKDRFSAERLKGVDSTLKIQPAELGDSAVYLCASSSRQGGNTEAFFGQGTRLTVV.

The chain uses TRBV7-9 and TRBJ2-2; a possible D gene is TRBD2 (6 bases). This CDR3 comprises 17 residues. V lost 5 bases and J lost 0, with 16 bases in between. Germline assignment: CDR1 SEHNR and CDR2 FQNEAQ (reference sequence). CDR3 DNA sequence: TGTGCCAGCAGCCCCCGGGGGTGGGGATCGAACACCGGGGAGCTGTTTTTT. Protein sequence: CASSPRGWGSNTGELFF.

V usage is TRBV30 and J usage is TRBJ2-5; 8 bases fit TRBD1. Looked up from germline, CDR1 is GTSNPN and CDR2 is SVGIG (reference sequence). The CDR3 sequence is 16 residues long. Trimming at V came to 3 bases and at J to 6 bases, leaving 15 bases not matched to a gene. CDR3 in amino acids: CAWRRSGGASGKTQYF. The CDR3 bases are TGTGCCTGGAGAAGGTCAGGGGGCGCCTCCGGAAAGACCCAGTACTTC.

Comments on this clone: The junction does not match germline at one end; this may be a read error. As DNA, the CDR3 is TGCAGCGTTGTGAGGGTGGAGACCCGGTACTTC. Encoded protein: CSVVRVETRYF. This sequence joins TRBV29-1 and TRBJ2-5, with D possibly TRBD2 on 5 matching bases. Germline V gene lookup returns CDR1 SQVTM and CDR2 ANQGSEA. The length of the CDR3 is 11 residues. The variable domain in full, completed from reference TRBV29-1 and TRBJ2-5, reads SAVISQKPSRDICQRGTSLTIQCQVDSQVTMMFWYRQQPGQSLTLIATANQGSEATYESGFVIDKFPISRPNLTFSTLTVSNMSPEDSSIYLCSVVRVETRYFGPGTRLLVL.

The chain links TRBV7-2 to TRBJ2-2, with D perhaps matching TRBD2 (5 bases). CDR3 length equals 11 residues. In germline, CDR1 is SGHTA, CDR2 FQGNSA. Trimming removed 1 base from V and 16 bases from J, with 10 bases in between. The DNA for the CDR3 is TGTGCCAGCAGCTTAGGCCCCGGGAAGTTTTTT. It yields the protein CASSLGPGKFF.

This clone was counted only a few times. CDR3 sequence reads: CASRGTATGELFF. CDR3 coding DNA: TGTGCCAGTAGAGGGACAGCCACCGGGGAGCTGTTTTTT. This rearrangement joins TRBV19 to TRBJ2-2, with 7 bases fitting TRBD1. CDR1 and CDR2 (germline): LNHDA, SQIVND (reference sequence). The CDR3 has 13 residues. The V gene end was trimmed by 6 bases and the J gene end by 4 bases; junction bases not matched to a gene: 2.

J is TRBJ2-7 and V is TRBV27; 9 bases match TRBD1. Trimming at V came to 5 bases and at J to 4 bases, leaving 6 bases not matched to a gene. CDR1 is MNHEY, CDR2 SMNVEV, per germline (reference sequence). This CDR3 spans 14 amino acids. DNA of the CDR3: TGTGCCAGCAGTACGCGGACAGGGGATTACGAGCAGTACTTC. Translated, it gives CASSTRTGDYEQYF.

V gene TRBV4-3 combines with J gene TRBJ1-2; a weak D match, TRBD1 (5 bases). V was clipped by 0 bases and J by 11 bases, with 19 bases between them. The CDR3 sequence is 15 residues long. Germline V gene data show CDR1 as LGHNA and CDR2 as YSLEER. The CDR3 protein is CASSQDRGVPGGYTF. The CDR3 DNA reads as TGCGCCAGCAGCCAAGATAGAGGCGTCCCGGGGGGTTACACCTTC.

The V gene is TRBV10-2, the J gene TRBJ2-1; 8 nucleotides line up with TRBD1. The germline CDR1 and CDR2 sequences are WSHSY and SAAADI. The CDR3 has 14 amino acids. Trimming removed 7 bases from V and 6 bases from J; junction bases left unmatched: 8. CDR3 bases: TGCGCCAGCATCTTAGGACAGGGCTTCAATGAGCAGTTCTTC. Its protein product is CASILGQGFNEQFF.

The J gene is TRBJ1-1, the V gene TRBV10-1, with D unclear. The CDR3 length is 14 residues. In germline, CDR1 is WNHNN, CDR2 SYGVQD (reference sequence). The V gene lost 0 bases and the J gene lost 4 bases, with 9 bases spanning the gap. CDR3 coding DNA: TGCGCCAGCAGTGAGTCAACGGGGAGCACTGAAGCTTTCTTT. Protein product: CASSESTGSTEAFF.

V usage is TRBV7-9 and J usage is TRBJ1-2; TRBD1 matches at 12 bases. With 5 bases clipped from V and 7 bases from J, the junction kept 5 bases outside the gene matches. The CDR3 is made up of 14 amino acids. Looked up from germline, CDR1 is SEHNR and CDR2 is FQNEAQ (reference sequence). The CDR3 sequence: CASSQGQGAAGYTF. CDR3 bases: TGTGCCAGCAGCCAGGGACAGGGGGCTGCTGGCTACACCTTC.

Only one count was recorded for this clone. CDR3 loop: CASSDERPSGTQYF. As DNA, the CDR3 is TGTGCCAGCAGTGATGAGCGGCCCTCGGGGACCCAGTACTTC. J is TRBJ2-5 and V is TRBV25-1; weak D call: TRBD2 (5 bases). The CDR3 has 14 residues. Germline CDR1 is MGHDK and CDR2 is SYGVNS. V was clipped by 3 bases and J by 7 bases, with 15 bases between them.

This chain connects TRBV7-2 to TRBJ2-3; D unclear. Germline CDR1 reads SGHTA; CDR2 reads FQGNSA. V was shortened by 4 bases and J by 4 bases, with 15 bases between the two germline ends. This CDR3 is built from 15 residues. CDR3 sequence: CASSSRRGVADTQYF. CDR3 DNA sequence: TGTGCCAGCAGCTCACGCCGCGGAGTGGCAGATACGCAGTATTTT.

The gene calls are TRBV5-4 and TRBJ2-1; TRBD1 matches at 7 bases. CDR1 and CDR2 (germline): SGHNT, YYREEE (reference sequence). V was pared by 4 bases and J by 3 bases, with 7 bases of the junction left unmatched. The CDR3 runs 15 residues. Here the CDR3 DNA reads TGTGCCAGCAGCCTCGGGACAGCCCTCTACAATGAGCAGTTCTTC. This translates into CASSLGTALYNEQFF.

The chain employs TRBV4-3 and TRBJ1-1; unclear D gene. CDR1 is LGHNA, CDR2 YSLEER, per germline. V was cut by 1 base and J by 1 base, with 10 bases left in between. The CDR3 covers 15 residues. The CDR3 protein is CASSQVLAGNTEAFF. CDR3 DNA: TGCGCCAGCAGCCAAGTATTGGCGGGGAACACTGAAGCTTTCTTT.

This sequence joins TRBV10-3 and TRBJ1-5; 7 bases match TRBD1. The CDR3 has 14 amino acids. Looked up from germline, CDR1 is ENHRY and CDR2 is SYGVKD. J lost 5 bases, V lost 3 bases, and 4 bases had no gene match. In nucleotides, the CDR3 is TGTGCCATCAGTGAACGACAGGGAGATCAGCCCCAGCATTTT. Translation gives CAISERQGDQPQHF.

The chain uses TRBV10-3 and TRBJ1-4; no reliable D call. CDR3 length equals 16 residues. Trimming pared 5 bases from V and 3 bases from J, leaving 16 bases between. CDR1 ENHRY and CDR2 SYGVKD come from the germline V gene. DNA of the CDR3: TGTGCCATCAGTTCAGAGGTACCACCCTCTAATGAAAAACTGTTTTTT. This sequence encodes CAISSEVPPSNEKLFF.

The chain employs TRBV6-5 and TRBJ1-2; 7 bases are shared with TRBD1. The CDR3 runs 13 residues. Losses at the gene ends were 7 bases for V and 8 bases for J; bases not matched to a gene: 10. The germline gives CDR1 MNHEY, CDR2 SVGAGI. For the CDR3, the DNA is TGTGCCAGCAAACGACAGGGATCTTTCGGCTACACCTTC. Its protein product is CASKRQGSFGYTF.

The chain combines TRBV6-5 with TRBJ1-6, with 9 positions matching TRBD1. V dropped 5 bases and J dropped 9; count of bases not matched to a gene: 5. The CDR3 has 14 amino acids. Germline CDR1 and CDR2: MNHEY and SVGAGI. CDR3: CASSRDRVRSPLHF. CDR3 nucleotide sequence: TGTGCCAGCAGTAGGGACAGGGTACGTTCACCCCTCCACTTT.

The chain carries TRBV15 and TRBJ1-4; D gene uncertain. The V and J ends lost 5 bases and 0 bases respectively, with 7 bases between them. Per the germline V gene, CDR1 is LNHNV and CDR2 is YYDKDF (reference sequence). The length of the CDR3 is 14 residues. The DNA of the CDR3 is TGTGCCACCAGCCCTTTTGCAACTAATGAAAAACTGTTTTTT. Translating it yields CATSPFATNEKLFF.

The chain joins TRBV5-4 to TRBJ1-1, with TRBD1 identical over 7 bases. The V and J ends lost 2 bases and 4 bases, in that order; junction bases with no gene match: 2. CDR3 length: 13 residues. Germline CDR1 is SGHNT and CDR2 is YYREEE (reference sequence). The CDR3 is CASSLQGSTEAFF. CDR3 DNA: TGTGCCAGCAGCTTACAGGGGAGCACTGAAGCTTTCTTT.

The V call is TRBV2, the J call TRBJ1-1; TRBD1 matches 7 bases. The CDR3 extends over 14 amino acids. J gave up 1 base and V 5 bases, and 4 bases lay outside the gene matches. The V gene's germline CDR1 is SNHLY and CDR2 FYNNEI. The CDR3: CASSLRDRNTEAFF. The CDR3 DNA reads TGTGCCAGCAGTCTTCGGGACAGGAACACTGAAGCTTTCTTT.

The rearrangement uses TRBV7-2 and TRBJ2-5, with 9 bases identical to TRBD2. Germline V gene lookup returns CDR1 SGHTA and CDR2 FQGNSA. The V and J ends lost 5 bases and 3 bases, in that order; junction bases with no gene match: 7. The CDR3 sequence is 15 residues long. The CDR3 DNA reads TGTGCCAGCAGCCCCTTAGCGGGGGCGGAAGAGACCCAGTACTTC. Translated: CASSPLAGAEETQYF.

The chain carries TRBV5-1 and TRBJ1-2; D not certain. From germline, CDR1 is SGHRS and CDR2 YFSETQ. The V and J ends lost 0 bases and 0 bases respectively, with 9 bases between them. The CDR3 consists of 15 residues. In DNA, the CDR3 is TGCGCCAGCAGCTTGGCGAACGGAGCTAACTATGGCTACACCTTC. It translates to CASSLANGANYGYTF.

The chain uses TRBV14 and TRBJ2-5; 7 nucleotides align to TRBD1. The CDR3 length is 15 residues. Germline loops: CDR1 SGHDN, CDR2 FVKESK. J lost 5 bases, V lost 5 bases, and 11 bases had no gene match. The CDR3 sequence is CASSARQGWRETQYF. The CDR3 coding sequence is TGTGCCAGCAGCGCCCGACAGGGATGGAGGGAGACCCAGTACTTC.